The clone carrying this T cell receptor (beta chain) was seen a few times. The data stem from a study of early T cells in non-severe SARS-CoV-2 infection. TCRdb reanalysed the 5' RACE reads using MiXCR and keeps one entry per CDR3 protein. Of about 83,000 distinct CDR3 sequences listed, 9% to 15% are singletons. The germline V gene encodes CDR1 MNHEY and CDR2 SVGAGI. V was cut by 4 bases and J by 5 bases, with 15 bases left in between. The CDR3 covers 15 residues. The receptor was derived from an adult who was a healthcare worker with PCR-confirmed SARS-CoV-2 infection or an uninfected control (not recorded which). This sequence joins TRBV6-5 and TRBJ1-3; D is possibly TRBD1 (5 bases). The sequenced sample consisted of whole blood. The CDR3 DNA is TGTGCCAGCAGTTCCCTTCCGGGACGGCGAAACACCATATATTTT. Encoded protein: CASSSLPGRRNTIYF.